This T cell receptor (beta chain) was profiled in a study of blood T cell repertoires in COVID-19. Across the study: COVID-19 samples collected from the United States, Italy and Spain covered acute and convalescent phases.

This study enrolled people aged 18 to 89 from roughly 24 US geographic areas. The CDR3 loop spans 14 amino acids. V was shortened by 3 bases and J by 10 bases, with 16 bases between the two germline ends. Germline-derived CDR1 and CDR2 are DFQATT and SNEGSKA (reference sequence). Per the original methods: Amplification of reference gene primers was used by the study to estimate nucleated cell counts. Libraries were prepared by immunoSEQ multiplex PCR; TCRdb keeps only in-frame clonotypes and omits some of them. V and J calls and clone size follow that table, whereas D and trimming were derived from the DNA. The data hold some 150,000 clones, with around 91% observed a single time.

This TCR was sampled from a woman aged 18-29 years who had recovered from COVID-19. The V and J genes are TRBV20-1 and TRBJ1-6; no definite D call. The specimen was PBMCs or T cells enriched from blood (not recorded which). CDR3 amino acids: CSASSGVAGSPLHF. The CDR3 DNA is TGCAGTGCTAGTTCTGGGGTGGCGGGGTCACCCCTCCACTTT.